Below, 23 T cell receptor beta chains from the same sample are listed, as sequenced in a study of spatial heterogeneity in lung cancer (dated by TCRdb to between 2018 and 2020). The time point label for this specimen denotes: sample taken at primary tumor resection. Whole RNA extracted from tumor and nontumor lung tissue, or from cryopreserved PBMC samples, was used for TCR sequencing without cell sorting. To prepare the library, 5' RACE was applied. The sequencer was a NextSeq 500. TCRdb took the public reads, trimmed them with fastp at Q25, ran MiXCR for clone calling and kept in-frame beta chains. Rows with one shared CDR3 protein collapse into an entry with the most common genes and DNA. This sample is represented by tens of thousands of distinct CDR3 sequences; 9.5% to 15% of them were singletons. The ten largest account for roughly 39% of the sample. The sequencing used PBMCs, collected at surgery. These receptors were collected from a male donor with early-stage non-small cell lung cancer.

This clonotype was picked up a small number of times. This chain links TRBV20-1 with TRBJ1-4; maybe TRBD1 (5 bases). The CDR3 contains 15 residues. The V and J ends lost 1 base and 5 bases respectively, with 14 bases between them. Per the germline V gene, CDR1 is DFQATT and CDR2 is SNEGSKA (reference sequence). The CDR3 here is CSARAPRDGNEKLFF. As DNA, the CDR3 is TGCAGTGCTAGAGCCCCCCGGGACGGGAATGAAAAACTGTTTTTT.

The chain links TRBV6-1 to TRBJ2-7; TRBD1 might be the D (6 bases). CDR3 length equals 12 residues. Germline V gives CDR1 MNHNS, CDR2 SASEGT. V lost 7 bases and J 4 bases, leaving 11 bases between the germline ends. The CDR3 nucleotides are TGTGCCAGCACCCCACAGGGTTACGAGCAGTACTTC. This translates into CASTPQGYEQYF.

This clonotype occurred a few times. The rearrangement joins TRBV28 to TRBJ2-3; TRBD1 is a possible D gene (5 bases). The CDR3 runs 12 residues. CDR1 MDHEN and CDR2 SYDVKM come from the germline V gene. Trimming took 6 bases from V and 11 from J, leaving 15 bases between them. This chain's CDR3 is CASSVGHSWQYF. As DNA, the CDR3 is TGTGCCAGCAGCGTCGGACATTCCTGGCAGTATTTT.

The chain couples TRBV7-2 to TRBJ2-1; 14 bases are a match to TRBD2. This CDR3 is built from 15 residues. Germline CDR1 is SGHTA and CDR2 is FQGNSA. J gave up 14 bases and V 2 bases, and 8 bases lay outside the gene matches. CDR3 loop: CASSLSGTSGGIEFF. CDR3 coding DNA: TGTGCCAGCAGCTTATCCGGGACTAGCGGGGGAATAGAGTTCTTC.

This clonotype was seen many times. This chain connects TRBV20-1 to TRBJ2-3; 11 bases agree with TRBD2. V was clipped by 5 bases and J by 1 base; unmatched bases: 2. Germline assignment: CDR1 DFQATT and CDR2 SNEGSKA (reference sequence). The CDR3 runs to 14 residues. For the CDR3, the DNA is TGCAGTGCTCCGACTAGCGGGGGCACAGATACGCAGTATTTT. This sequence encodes CSAPTSGGTDTQYF.

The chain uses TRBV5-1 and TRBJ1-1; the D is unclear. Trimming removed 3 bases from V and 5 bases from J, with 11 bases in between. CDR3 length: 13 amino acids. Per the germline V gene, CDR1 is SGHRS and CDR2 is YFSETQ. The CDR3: CASSWGSETEAFF. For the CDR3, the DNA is TGCGCCAGCAGCTGGGGTTCGGAGACTGAAGCTTTCTTT.

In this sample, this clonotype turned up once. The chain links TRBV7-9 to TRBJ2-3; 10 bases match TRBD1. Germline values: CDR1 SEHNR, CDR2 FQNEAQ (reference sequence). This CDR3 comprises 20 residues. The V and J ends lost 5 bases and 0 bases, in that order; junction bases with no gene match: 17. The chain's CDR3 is CASSPRTGGAGATSTDTQYF. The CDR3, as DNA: TGTGCCAGCAGCCCCAGGACAGGGGGAGCGGGAGCCACTAGCACAGATACGCAGTATTTT.

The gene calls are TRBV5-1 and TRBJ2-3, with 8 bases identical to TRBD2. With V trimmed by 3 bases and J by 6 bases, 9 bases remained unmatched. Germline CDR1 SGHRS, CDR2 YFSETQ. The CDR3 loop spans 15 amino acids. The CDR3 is CASSSSGGGVDTQYF. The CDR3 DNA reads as TGCGCCAGCAGCTCCAGCGGGGGTGGGGTCGATACGCAGTATTTT.

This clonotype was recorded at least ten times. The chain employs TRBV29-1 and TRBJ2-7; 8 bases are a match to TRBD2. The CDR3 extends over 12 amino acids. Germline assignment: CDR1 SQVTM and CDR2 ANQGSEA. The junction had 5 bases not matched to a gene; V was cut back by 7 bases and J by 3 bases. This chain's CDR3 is CSAAGLDYEQYF. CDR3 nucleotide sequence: TGCAGCGCAGCGGGACTAGACTACGAGCAGTACTTC.

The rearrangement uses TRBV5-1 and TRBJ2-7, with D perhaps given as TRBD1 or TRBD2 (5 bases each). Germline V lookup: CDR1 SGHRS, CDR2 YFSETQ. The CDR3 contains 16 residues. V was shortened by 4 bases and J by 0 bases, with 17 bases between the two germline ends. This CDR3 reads CASSLDRDASSYEQYF. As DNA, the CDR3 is TGCGCCAGCAGCCTAGACCGGGACGCAAGCTCCTACGAGCAGTACTTC.

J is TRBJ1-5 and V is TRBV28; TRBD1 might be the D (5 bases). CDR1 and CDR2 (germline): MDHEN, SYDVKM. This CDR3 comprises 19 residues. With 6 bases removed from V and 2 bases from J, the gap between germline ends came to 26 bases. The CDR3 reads CASSHGRVGALGGNQPQHF. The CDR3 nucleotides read TGTGCCAGCAGCCACGGCAGAGTAGGGGCGCTGGGGGGCAATCAGCCCCAGCATTTT.

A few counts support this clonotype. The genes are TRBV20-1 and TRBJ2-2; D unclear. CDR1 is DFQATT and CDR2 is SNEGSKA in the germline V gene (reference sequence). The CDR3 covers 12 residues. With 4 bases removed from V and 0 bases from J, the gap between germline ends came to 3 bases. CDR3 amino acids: CSAITNTGELFF. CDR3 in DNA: TGCAGTGCTATTACGAACACCGGGGAGCTGTTTTTT.

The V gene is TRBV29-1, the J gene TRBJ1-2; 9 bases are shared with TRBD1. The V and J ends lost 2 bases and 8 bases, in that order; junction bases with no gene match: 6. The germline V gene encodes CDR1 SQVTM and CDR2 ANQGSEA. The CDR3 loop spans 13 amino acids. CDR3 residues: CSVELGQGRGYTF. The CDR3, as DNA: TGCAGCGTTGAACTGGGACAGGGTCGCGGCTACACCTTC.

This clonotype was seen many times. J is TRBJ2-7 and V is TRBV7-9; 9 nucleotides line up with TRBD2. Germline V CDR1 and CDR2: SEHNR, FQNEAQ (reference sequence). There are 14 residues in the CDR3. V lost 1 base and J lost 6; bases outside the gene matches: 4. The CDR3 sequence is CASSLVLAGTEQYF. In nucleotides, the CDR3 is TGTGCCAGCAGCTTAGTTCTAGCGGGAACCGAGCAGTACTTC.

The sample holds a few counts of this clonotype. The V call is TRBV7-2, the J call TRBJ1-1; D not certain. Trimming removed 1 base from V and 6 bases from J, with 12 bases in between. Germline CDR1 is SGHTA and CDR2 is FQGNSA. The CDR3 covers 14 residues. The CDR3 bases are TGTGCCAGCAGCTTAGAGGGCAGGAAGGCTGAAGCTTTCTTT. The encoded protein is CASSLEGRKAEAFF.

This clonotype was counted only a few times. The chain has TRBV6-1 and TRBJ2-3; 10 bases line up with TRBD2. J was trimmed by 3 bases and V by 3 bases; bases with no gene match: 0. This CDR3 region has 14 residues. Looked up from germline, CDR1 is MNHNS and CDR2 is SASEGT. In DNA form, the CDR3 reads TGTGCCAGCAGTGAGGGACTAGCGACAGATACGCAGTATTTT. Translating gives CASSEGLATDTQYF.

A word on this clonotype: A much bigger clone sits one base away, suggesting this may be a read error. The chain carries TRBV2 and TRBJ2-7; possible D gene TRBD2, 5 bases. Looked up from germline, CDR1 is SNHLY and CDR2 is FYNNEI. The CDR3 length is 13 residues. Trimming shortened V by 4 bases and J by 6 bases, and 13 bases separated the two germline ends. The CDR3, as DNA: TGTGCCAGCAGTGTTCGGCGGGCAGGCGAGCAGTACTTC. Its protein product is CASSVRRAGEQYF.

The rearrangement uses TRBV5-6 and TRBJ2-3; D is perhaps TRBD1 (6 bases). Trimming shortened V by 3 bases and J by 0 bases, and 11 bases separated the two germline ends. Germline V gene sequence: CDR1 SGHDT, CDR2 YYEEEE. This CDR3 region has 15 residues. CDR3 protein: CASSSLRGSTDTQYF. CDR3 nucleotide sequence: TGTGCCAGCAGCTCGCTCAGGGGAAGCACAGATACGCAGTATTTT. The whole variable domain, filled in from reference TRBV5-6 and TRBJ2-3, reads DAGVTQSPTHLIKTRGQQVTLRCSPKSGHDTVSWYQQALGQGPQFIFQYYEEEERQRGNFPDRFSGHQFPNYSSELNVNALLLGDSALYLCASSSLRGSTDTQYFGPGTRLTVL.

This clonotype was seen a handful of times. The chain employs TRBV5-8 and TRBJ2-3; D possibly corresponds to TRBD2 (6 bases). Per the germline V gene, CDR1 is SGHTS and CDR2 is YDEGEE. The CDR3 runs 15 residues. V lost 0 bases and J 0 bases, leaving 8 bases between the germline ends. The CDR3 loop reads CASSLAGTSTDTQYF. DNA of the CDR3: TGTGCCAGCAGCTTGGCCGGGACTAGCACAGATACGCAGTATTTT.

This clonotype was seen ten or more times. CDR3 in DNA: TGTGCCAGCAGCTCGACAGGGGGTTACGAGCAGTACTTC. The encoded protein is CASSSTGGYEQYF. V is TRBV11-2 and J is TRBJ2-7; 9 nucleotides match TRBD1. Germline CDR1 is SGHAT and CDR2 is FQNNGV. Trimming removed 4 bases from V and 4 bases from J; junction bases left unmatched: 2. The CDR3 covers 13 residues.

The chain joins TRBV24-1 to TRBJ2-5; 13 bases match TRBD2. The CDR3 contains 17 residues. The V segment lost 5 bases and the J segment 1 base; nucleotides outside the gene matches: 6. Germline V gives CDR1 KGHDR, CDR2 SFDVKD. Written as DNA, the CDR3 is TGTGCCACCAGTGCTGGACTAGCGGGGGTTTCCCAAGAGACCCAGTACTTC. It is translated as CATSAGLAGVSQETQYF.

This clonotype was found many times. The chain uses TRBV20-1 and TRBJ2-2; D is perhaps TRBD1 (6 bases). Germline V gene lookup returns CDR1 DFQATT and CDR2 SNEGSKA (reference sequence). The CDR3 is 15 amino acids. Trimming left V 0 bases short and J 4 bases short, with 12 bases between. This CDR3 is CSAREGALSTGELFF. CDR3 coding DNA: TGCAGTGCTAGAGAGGGGGCCCTCTCCACCGGGGAGCTGTTTTTT.

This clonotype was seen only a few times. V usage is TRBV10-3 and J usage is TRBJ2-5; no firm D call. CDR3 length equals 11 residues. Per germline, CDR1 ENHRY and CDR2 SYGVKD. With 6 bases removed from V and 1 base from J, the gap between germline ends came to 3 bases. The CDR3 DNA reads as TGTGCCATCAGAAGCCAAGAGACCCAGTACTTC. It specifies CAIRSQETQYF.